This entry describes one T cell receptor (beta chain). Its antigen is as yet unknown. MiXCR, run by TCRdb on the reads, gives a single entry per CDR3 protein. The table shows about 830,000 distinct CDR3 sequences, with about 31% occurring only once. This sample stems from a study of T cell repertoires in cytomegalovirus infection. Study information: Recently identified HLA-C-restricted and well-studied HLA-B-restricted CMV epitopes were used. TCR beta signatures that were public indicated CMV infection and matching HLA type.

The CDR3 covers 16 residues. Between the trimmed V and J ends, which lost 3 bases and 0 bases, there was a span of 11 bases. The sequence came from a human donor in good health (CMV status not recorded). Some clones in this sample may be carry-over from other donors' samples. The V gene is TRBV12-3 or TRBV12-4, the J gene TRBJ2-2; no clear D. The sequencing used cultured CD8+ T cells from PBMCs, collected from culture after CMV antigen stimulation. The CDR3, as DNA: TGTGCCAGCAGTTTCTCGGAACTTCCGAACACCGGGGAGCTGTTTTTT. Translating gives CASSFSELPNTGELFF.